Below, 27 T cell receptor beta chains from the same sample are listed, as sequenced in a study of shared T cell receptors in the human thymus. The data were produced by immunoSEQ multiplex PCR, yet TCRdb's version contains in-frame clones alone and is incomplete. This sample carries some 760,000 clones, approximately 85% of them seen once, and the ten largest clones take 0.0095% to 0.011%. These data were also filed under a second study, of human thymus T cells.

The sample consisted of thymocytes. These receptors were obtained from a girl under two years old with a congenital heart defect.

The chain links TRBV6-5 to TRBJ2-3, with 8 nucleotides matching TRBD1. V gave up 0 bases and J gave up 6 bases; unmatched junction bases: 8. Germline assignment: CDR1 MNHEY and CDR2 SVGAGI. There are 16 residues in the CDR3. The CDR3 DNA reads as TGTGCCAGCAGTTACTCCGGGACAGGTAACAAGGATACGCAGTATTTT. It is translated as CASSYSGTGNKDTQYF.

The chain combines TRBV30 with TRBJ1-4; the match to TRBD1 covers 7 bases. CDR1 and CDR2 (germline): GTSNPN, SVGIG (reference sequence). J lost 7 bases, V lost 2 bases, and 13 bases had no gene match. CDR3 length: 16 residues. Here the CDR3 reads CAWSLGQERRGEKLFF. CDR3 nucleotide sequence: TGTGCCTGGAGTTTAGGACAGGAGCGACGGGGTGAAAAACTGTTTTTT.

This sequence joins TRBV4-2 and TRBJ2-7, with D possibly matching TRBD2 (6 bases). With 1 base removed from V and 0 bases from J, the gap between germline ends came to 19 bases. This CDR3 region has 18 residues. Germline-derived CDR1 and CDR2 are LGHNA and YNFKEQ. The CDR3 reads CASSQVDPPGLCSYEQYF. CDR3 nucleotide sequence: TGTGCCAGCAGCCAAGTAGACCCCCCTGGACTATGCTCCTACGAGCAGTACTTC.

Comment on this clone: The same CDR3 also results from other DNA sequences found in this sample. The J gene is TRBJ1-6, the V gene TRBV4-1; TRBD1 matches at 7 bases. This CDR3 has 18 amino acids. The trim removed 1 base at V and 7 bases at J, leaving 13 bases unmatched. In germline, CDR1 is MGHRA, CDR2 YSYEKL. CDR3 DNA sequence: TGCGCCAGCAGCCAAGGCTGGCTAGGACAGGTAGGAAATTCACCCCTCCACTTT. Its protein product is CASSQGWLGQVGNSPLHF.

The V and J genes are TRBV27 and TRBJ2-2; TRBD1 matches at 8 bases. This CDR3 is built from 19 residues. The ends lost 3 bases at V and 0 bases at J; junction bases unmatched: 12. Looked up from germline, CDR1 is MNHEY and CDR2 is SMNVEV (reference sequence). CDR3 amino acids: CASSFRGTGAKSNTGELFF. The CDR3 nucleotides read TGTGCCAGCAGTTTCAGGGGGACAGGCGCCAAATCGAACACCGGGGAGCTGTTTTTT.

The chain links TRBV5-6 to TRBJ2-3; D is perhaps TRBD2 (6 bases). Looked up from germline, CDR1 is SGHDT and CDR2 is YYEEEE. The CDR3 runs to 15 residues. Trimming took 4 bases from V and 1 from J, leaving 13 bases between them. In nucleotides, the CDR3 is TGTGCCAGCAGCAAACGACGGAGGGGCACAGATACGCAGTATTTT. This codes for CASSKRRRGTDTQYF.

The rearrangement uses TRBV10-3 and TRBJ1-1; D possibly corresponds to TRBD1 (6 bases). From germline, CDR1 is ENHRY and CDR2 SYGVKD. V was clipped by 4 bases and J by 1 base, with 10 bases between them. This CDR3 comprises 14 residues. The CDR3 spells CAISADRTNTEAFF. The CDR3, as DNA: TGTGCCATCAGTGCCGACAGGACGAACACTGAAGCTTTCTTT.

This rearrangement joins TRBV6-5 to TRBJ2-7; weak D call: TRBD1 (5 bases). V lost 0 bases and J lost 3, with 12 bases in between. The germline CDR1 and CDR2 sequences are MNHEY and SVGAGI. CDR3 size: 15 residues. The CDR3 region is CASSYSVVRDYEQYF. Written as DNA, the CDR3 is TGTGCCAGCAGTTACTCGGTAGTCAGGGACTACGAGCAGTACTTC.

V usage is TRBV14 and J usage is TRBJ1-6, with 7 bases that match TRBD1. The CDR3 has 15 amino acids. The V and J ends lost 0 bases and 10 bases, in that order; junction bases with no gene match: 6. Germline CDR1 and CDR2: SGHDN and FVKESK. CDR3 amino acids: CASSQERGRESPLHF. CDR3 nucleotides: TGTGCCAGCAGCCAAGAAAGGGGGCGTGAGTCACCCCTCCACTTT. The full variable domain, with the rest looked up from reference TRBV14 and TRBJ1-6, is EAGVTQFPSHSVIEKGQTVTLRCDPISGHDNLYWYRRVMGKEIKFLLHFVKESKQDESGMPNNRFLAERTGGTYSTLKVQPAELEDSGVYFCASSQERGRESPLHFGNGTRLTVT.

The V and J genes are TRBV6-5 and TRBJ2-7; perhaps TRBD2 as D (5 bases). With 5 bases removed from V and 3 bases from J, the gap between germline ends came to 11 bases. This CDR3 comprises 13 residues. Germline loops: CDR1 MNHEY, CDR2 SVGAGI. For the CDR3, the DNA is TGTGCCAGCAGTCGCGGTGGGAGCTACGAGCAGTACTTC. Protein: CASSRGGSYEQYF.

The rearrangement uses TRBV5-4 and TRBJ2-1; D is unclear. V was clipped by 0 bases and J by 9 bases, with 13 bases between them. The CDR3 runs 14 residues. CDR1 is SGHNT, CDR2 YYREEE, per germline (reference sequence). CDR3 coding DNA: TGTGCCAGCAGCTTGGTTGAGGCCGGTGGTGAGCAGTTCTTC. Protein product: CASSLVEAGGEQFF.

The rearrangement joins TRBV6-1 to TRBJ1-6, with 9 bases matching TRBD1. After removal of 3 bases from V and 8 bases from J, the junction contained 5 bases not matched to a gene. In germline, CDR1 is MNHNS, CDR2 SASEGT. The CDR3 contains 15 residues. The CDR3 loop is CASSDPGQGDSPLHF. DNA of the CDR3: TGTGCCAGCAGTGACCCGGGACAGGGTGATTCACCCCTCCACTTT.

This CDR3 is CASRNQGYSNQPQHF. Here the CDR3 DNA reads TGTGCCAGCAGGAACCAGGGTTATAGCAATCAGCCCCAGCATTTT. V and J are TRBV6-9 and TRBJ1-5, with D perhaps matching TRBD1 (5 bases). Germline V gene sequence: CDR1 MNHGY, CDR2 SVAAGI. The CDR3 totals 15 residues. V was pared by 6 bases and J by 0 bases, with 12 bases between.

The rearrangement links TRBV15 to TRBJ1-2; 8 nucleotides match TRBD1. Germline V gene data show CDR1 as LNHNV and CDR2 as YYDKDF (reference sequence). The CDR3 extends over 14 amino acids. The V and J ends lost 4 bases and 6 bases, in that order; junction bases with no gene match: 7. The CDR3 bases are TGTGCCACCAGCAACAGGACAGGGAAAGATGGCTACACCTTC. Translation: CATSNRTGKDGYTF.

The V and J genes are TRBV6-6 and TRBJ1-1, with D hard to call. The CDR3 length is 14 residues. The germline V gene encodes CDR1 MNHNY and CDR2 SVGAGI (reference sequence). Trimming pared 5 bases from V and 3 bases from J, leaving 13 bases between. The CDR3 DNA reads TGTGCCAGCAGTCCTTCTTTCGGGGACACTGAAGCTTTCTTT. It codes for CASSPSFGDTEAFF.

This sequence joins TRBV5-6 and TRBJ1-4, with TRBD1 matching over 7 bases. J gave up 8 bases and V 4 bases, and 14 bases lay outside the gene matches. Germline CDR1 reads SGHDT; CDR2 reads YYEEEE. The CDR3 extends over 16 amino acids. The CDR3 DNA reads TGTGCCAGCAGCCCCGGCAAAAAGGGGGCGCGGGAAAAACTGTTTTTT. It specifies CASSPGKKGAREKLFF.

The chain carries TRBV6-5 and TRBJ1-2; possible D gene TRBD1, 5 bases. V lost 3 bases, J lost 3 bases, and 11 bases lay in between. Germline-derived CDR1 and CDR2 are MNHEY and SVGAGI. The CDR3 sequence is 14 residues long. CDR3 nucleotide sequence: TGTGCCAGCAGTTATTGGCAGGGCGACTATGGCTACACCTTC. Translated: CASSYWQGDYGYTF.

The chain links TRBV14 to TRBJ1-1, with unresolved D. V was clipped by 0 bases and J by 5 bases, with 19 bases between them. Germline lookup yields CDR1 SGHDN and CDR2 FVKESK. The CDR3 consists of 17 residues. The CDR3 loop is CASSQDSVPQTGTEAFF. The CDR3 bases are TGTGCCAGCAGCCAAGATTCTGTTCCTCAGACGGGGACTGAAGCTTTCTTT. Full variable domain (missing parts from reference TRBV14 and TRBJ1-1): EAGVTQFPSHSVIEKGQTVTLRCDPISGHDNLYWYRRVMGKEIKFLLHFVKESKQDESGMPNNRFLAERTGGTYSTLKVQPAELEDSGVYFCASSQDSVPQTGTEAFFGQGTRLTVV.

The chain combines TRBV6-1 with TRBJ2-1; D might be TRBD1 (5 bases). Trimming removed 8 bases at V and 9 bases at J, with 17 bases between. The germline gives CDR1 MNHNS, CDR2 SASEGT. The CDR3 runs to 13 residues. This CDR3 is CASRRFQGGEQFF. The CDR3 DNA follows: TGTGCCAGCCGTCGGTTTCAGGGCGGTGAGCAGTTCTTC.

This rearrangement joins TRBV29-1 to TRBJ2-5; D is possibly TRBD2 (5 bases). CDR3 size: 14 residues. Trimming pared 5 bases from V and 1 base from J, leaving 14 bases between. CDR1 SQVTM and CDR2 ANQGSEA come from the germline V gene. DNA for the CDR3: TGCAGCGTTAACTCGGAGCGGACCCAAGAGACCCAGTACTTC. It is translated as CSVNSERTQETQYF.

This clone was seen a few times. The V and J genes are TRBV7-9 and TRBJ1-1; D unresolved. The CDR3 spans 15 residues. Trimming cost V 1 base and J 3 bases, with 12 bases left between them. The V gene's germline CDR1 is SEHNR and CDR2 FQNEAQ (reference sequence). This CDR3 reads CASSLVAVRDTEAFF. The CDR3 coding sequence is TGTGCCAGCAGCTTAGTGGCAGTGAGGGACACTGAAGCTTTCTTT.

The CDR3 sequence is CASSFLGTGGETQYF. The CDR3 bases are TGCGCCAGCAGCTTTTTGGGGACAGGGGGCGAGACCCAGTACTTC. The chain links TRBV5-1 to TRBJ2-5; 12 bases agree with TRBD1. V gave up 2 bases and J gave up 5 bases; unmatched junction bases: 4. Germline CDR1 reads SGHRS; CDR2 reads YFSETQ. The CDR3 runs to 15 residues.

The rearrangement uses TRBV28 and TRBJ1-1, with 9 bases fitting TRBD1. V shed 6 bases and J 7 bases; nucleotides not matched to a gene: 9. From germline, CDR1 is MDHEN and CDR2 SYDVKM. The CDR3 has 14 residues. CDR3 DNA sequence: TGTGCCAGCAGACCACAGGGGGCATTTGGTGAAGCTTTCTTT. Translation: CASRPQGAFGEAFF. The whole variable domain, remainder taken from reference TRBV28 and TRBJ1-1, is DVKVTQSSRYLVKRTGEKVFLECVQDMDHENMFWYRQDPGLGLRLIYFSYDVKMKEKGDIPEGYSVSREKKERFSLILESASTNQTSMYLCASRPQGAFGEAFFGQGTRLTVV.

The chain links TRBV6-6 to TRBJ1-3; D is possibly TRBD1 (6 bases). The CDR3 is made up of 15 amino acids. Trimming shortened V by 6 bases and J by 2 bases, and 14 bases separated the two germline ends. Germline CDR1 reads MNHNY; CDR2 reads SVGAGI (reference sequence). Here the CDR3 reads CASRTAPGAGNTIYF. The CDR3 bases are TGTGCCAGCAGAACAGCCCCAGGGGCTGGAAACACCATATATTTT.

This sequence joins TRBV29-1 and TRBJ2-7; D gene unclear. Trimming removed 4 bases from V and 6 bases from J, with 16 bases in between. The length of the CDR3 is 13 residues. CDR1 is SQVTM, CDR2 ANQGSEA, per germline. The CDR3 here is CSVGAFQVGEQYF. DNA for the CDR3: TGCAGCGTTGGGGCGTTTCAGGTCGGCGAGCAGTACTTC.

The chain is built from TRBV9 and TRBJ1-3; D is uncertain. CDR1 is SGDLS, CDR2 YYNGEE, per germline. Deletions cut 4 bases from V and 4 bases from J, with 9 bases between. The CDR3 is 13 residues long. CDR3 DNA sequence: TGTGCCAGCAGCCCCCCGGGGGGAAACACCATATATTTT. Protein product: CASSPPGGNTIYF.

This clone was detected only a few times. The CDR3 reads CASSVGEDTEAFF. As DNA, the CDR3 is TGCGCCAGCAGTGTAGGGGAGGACACTGAAGCTTTCTTT. The chain uses TRBV10-2 and TRBJ1-1, with D possibly TRBD1 on 5 matching bases. The CDR3 is 13 residues long. CDR1 is WSHSY and CDR2 is SAAADI in the germline V gene. The germline V and J ends were trimmed by 4 bases and 3 bases, with 9 bases remaining between them.